Shown below are 4 T cell receptor beta chains from a single sample sequenced in a study of shared clonotypes between healthy human individuals. The assay was immunoSEQ multiplex PCR, and TCRdb's table has in-frame clones only and misses some. This table has approximately 2.5 million clones, around nine tenths appearing once. The sample comprised naive CD4+ T cells sorted from blood. The subset: CD45RA+ positively selected. These receptor sequences come from a young man in good health.

This clone was picked up a small number of times. Distinct nucleotide sequences in the sample also encode this CDR3. Written as DNA, the CDR3 is TGTGCCAGCAGCTTAGGACTAGCGGGAGCCGATACGCAGTATTTT. Amino acids: CASSLGLAGADTQYF. The rearrangement joins TRBV7-2 to TRBJ2-3; 12 bases agree with TRBD2. The CDR3 consists of 15 residues. V lost 1 base, J lost 6 bases, and 2 bases stayed unmatched. Germline values: CDR1 SGHTA, CDR2 FQGNSA. Looking up the rest from reference TRBV7-2 and TRBJ2-3 gives the full variable domain: GAGVSQSPSNKVTEKGKDVELRCDPISGHTALYWYRQSLGQGLEFLIYFQGNSAPDKSGLPSDRFSAERTGGSVSTLTIQRTQQEDSAVYLCASSLGLAGADTQYFGPGTRLTVL.

Turning to this clone: The identical CDR3 is also encoded by other nucleotide sequences in the sample. V is TRBV6-4 and J is TRBJ2-3, with TRBD2 matching 14 bases. Germline CDR1 MRHNA, CDR2 SNTAGT. The CDR3 sequence is 16 residues long. V was pared by 5 bases and J by 1 base, with 2 bases of the junction left unmatched. The CDR3 DNA sequence: TGTGCCAGCAGTCCGGGACTAGCGGGGGGCACAGATACGCAGTATTTT. It yields the protein CASSPGLAGGTDTQYF.

The rearrangement uses TRBV5-1 and TRBJ2-3, with 11 bases fitting TRBD2. CDR1 is SGHRS and CDR2 is YFSETQ in the germline V gene. The CDR3 runs to 16 residues. The V and J ends lost 5 bases and 3 bases, in that order; junction bases with no gene match: 8. CDR3 amino acids: CASSYLTSGVTDTQYF. For the CDR3, the DNA is TGCGCCAGCAGTTACCTGACTAGCGGGGTAACAGATACGCAGTATTTT.

The chain links TRBV4-2 to TRBJ1-2, with D tentatively TRBD1 (5 bases). The germline CDR1 and CDR2 sequences are LGHNA and YNFKEQ. V was shortened by 6 bases and J by 8 bases, with 16 bases between the two germline ends. The CDR3 covers 13 residues. The CDR3 is CASRMLAGKGYTF. CDR3 nucleotide sequence: TGTGCCAGCAGAATGTTGGCAGGGAAAGGCTACACCTTC.